In this sample, the clone carrying this T cell receptor beta chain turned up many times. One end of the junction does not line up with germline, which may come from a read error. This entry belongs to a study of T cells in Graves' hyperthyroidism and ophthalmopathy. From germline, CDR1 is KGHSH and CDR2 LQKENI. CDR3 length: 14 residues. The study defined stable Graves' hyperthyroidism as no ophthalmopathy progression within 18 months. RNA transcripts were the template for amplifying TCR beta CDR3 regions. The TCR CDR3 was amplified in a first-round RT-PCR using the HTBI primer set. TCRdb independently ran MiXCR on the multiplex PCR reads; one entry per CDR3 protein. In the table there are more than 450,000 distinct CDR3 sequences, approximately 14% of which are singletons.

Sequenced input: blood. The receptor was derived from a woman between 40 and 55 years old with Graves' hyperthyroidism. This chain connects TRBV18 to TRBJ1-5; D is unclear. The CDR3 coding sequence is TGCGCCAGCAGCCCGGACGGAATCAATCAGCCCCAGCATTTT. It yields the protein CASSPDGINQPQHF.